The clone carrying this TCR beta chain was seen at least ten times. The data originate from a study of T-cell reconstitution after alpha-beta-depleted transplantation in children. Construction of the TCRbeta library involved unique molecular identifiers. Each CDR3 protein is one row after TCRdb ran MiXCR on the PCR reads. This sample has hundreds of thousands of distinct CDR3 sequences; around 12% occur once, and the top ten carry 2.6%. This CDR3 is built from 13 residues. The germline V gene encodes CDR1 KGHDR and CDR2 SFDVKD. Trimming left V 1 base short and J 6 bases short, with 5 bases between. The clonotype was recovered from a human donor who donated a stem cell graft to a child with acute lymphoblastic leukemia. The V call is TRBV24-1, the J call TRBJ2-2; the D is unclear. Sequences were derived from PBMCs from the stem cell graft donor, sampled from the stem cell graft. As DNA, the CDR3 is TGTGCCACCAGTGATTTTGAACCCGGGGAGCTGTTTTTT. This sequence encodes CATSDFEPGELFF.